This TCR beta chain was captured by sequencing in a study of blood T cell repertoires in COVID-19. In the study overall: Italy, Spain and the United States were the sources of the convalescent and acute COVID-19 samples.

Assay used: immunoSEQ multiplex PCR; TCRdb lists only in-frame clones, some missing. Found here are about 300,000 clones, 83% of them singletons; the top ten hold roughly 9.4%. CDR3 size: 15 residues. V was shortened by 2 bases and J by 5 bases, with 15 bases between the two germline ends. Germline lookup yields CDR1 SGHNT and CDR2 YYREEE (reference sequence). The TCR comes from a woman in her forties or fifties who had recovered from COVID-19. Sequencing was done on a sample of peripheral blood. The chain links TRBV5-4 to TRBJ2-3; D might be TRBD2 (5 bases). The CDR3 bases are TGTGCCAGCAGCTTCCCCCGGGGTTCCGAAGATACGCAGTATTTT. This codes for CASSFPRGSEDTQYF. Based on the CDR3 plus reference TRBV5-4 and TRBJ2-3, the full variable domain is ETGVTQSPTHLIKTRGQQVTLRCSSQSGHNTVSWYQQALGQGPQFIFQYYREEENGRGNFPPRFSGLQFPNYSSELNVNALELDDSALYLCASSFPRGSEDTQYFGPGTRLTVL.